The present TCR beta chain was sequenced within a study of shared clonotypes between healthy human individuals. Per germline, CDR1 MNHEY and CDR2 SMNVEV (reference sequence). This CDR3 spans 20 amino acids. After removal of 6 bases from V and 5 bases from J, the junction contained 17 bases not matched to a gene. This table comes from immunoSEQ multiplex PCR, and its TCRdb copy is limited to in-frame clones, with some not included. This table has roughly 2.4 million clones, roughly 95% appearing once. The TCR sequence derives from a man aged 18 to 29 in good health. The chain joins TRBV27 to TRBJ2-1, with 15 nucleotides matching TRBD2. Input material: naive CD4+ T cells sorted from blood. Subset reported: CD45RA+ positively selected. CDR3 amino acids: CASSSFGLAGGPSGHNEQFF. In DNA form, the CDR3 reads TGTGCCAGCAGCTCTTTCGGACTAGCGGGAGGGCCAAGTGGACACAATGAGCAGTTCTTC.